This TCR beta chain was sequenced during a study of cytomegalovirus exposure and HLA in healthy donors. Whole-study context: There were 350 to 450 genotyped donors. Of these, roughly 80% fell in the genetic ancestry cluster associated with self-reported Caucasian donors. Study-wide points: Later analysis revealed greater clonal expansion in HLA-associated TCR beta chains than in equally common others. Association with HLA alleles at 0.05 false discovery rate was found for 15,000 or so TCR beta sequences in a later analysis. Sequencing artifact likely explains a cluster of highly shared sequence variants.

CDR1 SGHVS and CDR2 FQNEAQ come from the germline V gene. Trimming removed 3 bases from V and 5 bases from J; junction bases left unmatched: 5. This CDR3 has 14 residues. This clone has more than one count but fewer than ten. Antigen specificity is unknown. The PCR ran on 60 Vbeta and 13 Jbeta primers. TCRdb's table, derived via immunoSEQ multiplex PCR, lists solely in-frame clones and lacks some. The top ten clones hold under 7.5% of a sample with roughly 80,000 clones, 67% of them seen once. The genes are TRBV7-8 and TRBJ2-3; 7 bases line up with TRBD2. This TCR was recovered from a woman between 50 and 59 years old in good health and CMV-seropositive. The sequenced material came from PBMCs. CDR3 loop: CASSFHAGEDTQYF. The CDR3 bases are TGTGCCAGCAGCTTCCACGCGGGAGAAGATACGCAGTATTTT.